This T cell receptor (beta chain) was identified during a study of CD8 T cells in ankylosing spondylitis. Study findings and constraints: It appeared that ankylosing spondylitis blood was characterized by a TCR beta motif of eight highly homologous variants. Several of the motif variants were reported before in synovial fluid and blood from reactive arthritis. Clones linked to disease, bearing a CD8+ phenotype, were relatively rare in peripheral blood. Within matched ankylosing spondylitis synovial fluid, disease-linked clones were reportedly significantly enriched.

Libraries for TCR beta were made by quantitative 5'-RACE with molecular barcodes. TCRdb re-called the 5' RACE reads with MiXCR, one entry per CDR3 protein. Of about 220,000 distinct CDR3 sequences listed, about 18% are singletons. This clonotype was seen a few times. The antigen remains unidentified. Germline CDR1 LGHNA, CDR2 YNFKEQ. Trimming removed 1 base at V and 3 bases at J, with 17 bases between. The CDR3 is 17 amino acids. The sequencing input was blood, either unsorted or a sorted T cell fraction (not recorded which). The V call is TRBV4-2, the J call TRBJ2-3; D perhaps matches TRBD2 (7 bases). The clonotype originates from a male donor with ankylosing spondylitis. CDR3 sequence reads: CASSQGYGGGRTDTQYF. The CDR3 DNA reads TGTGCCAGCAGCCAAGGTTATGGGGGGGGCAGGACAGATACGCAGTATTTT.